Presented here are 10 T cell receptor beta chains from one specimen sequenced in a study of patients and donors after allogeneic stem cell transplantation. TCRdb re-analysed the RT-PCR reads in MiXCR, keeping a single row per CDR3 protein. The repertoire consists of tens of thousands of distinct CDR3 sequences, with around 40% occurring once and the leading ten covering less than 85%. Sequencing was done on a sample of blood, either unsorted or a sorted T cell fraction (not recorded which). All receptors come from a human donor who was either an allogeneic HSCT recipient or a stem cell or donor lymphocyte infusion donor (not recorded which). It is not recorded whose cells these are; they may come from a transplant donor.

This clonotype was detected only a few times. The V call is TRBV18, the J call TRBJ2-7; D is unresolved. The CDR3 covers 13 residues. V lost 3 bases to trimming and J lost 4 bases, with 10 bases between them. Germline V lookup: CDR1 KGHSH, CDR2 LQKENI. The CDR3 DNA sequence: TGTGCCAGCTCACCGGTGGCCGGTTACGAGCAGTACTTC. Amino acid sequence: CASSPVAGYEQYF. The entire variable domain, with the rest obtained from reference TRBV18 and TRBJ2-7, is as follows: NAGVMQNPRHLVRRRGQEARLRCSPMKGHSHVYWYRQLPEEGLKFMVYLQKENIIDESGMPKERFSAEFPKEGPSILRIQQVVRGDSAAYFCASSPVAGYEQYFGPGTRLTVT.

V is TRBV7-9 and J is TRBJ1-1; D gene ambiguous. The CDR3 spans 13 residues. CDR1 SEHNR and CDR2 FQNEAQ come from the germline V gene (reference sequence). Trimming removed 1 base at V and 5 bases at J, with 8 bases between. CDR3 nucleotides: TGTGCCAGCAGCTTAGTTGCGGGGACTGAAGCTTTCTTT. Its protein product is CASSLVAGTEAFF.

The chain is built from TRBV2 and TRBJ1-2; 7 nucleotides line up with TRBD1. Germline values: CDR1 SNHLY, CDR2 FYNNEI. Trimming took 5 bases from V and 4 from J; bases not matched to a gene: 10. The length of the CDR3 is 15 residues. In nucleotides, the CDR3 is TGTGCCAGCAGTAGGGACAGCACTTCCCTCTATGGCTACACCTTC. Its protein product is CASSRDSTSLYGYTF.

The chain carries TRBV4-3 and TRBJ2-1; no definite D call. Deletions cut 2 bases from V and 12 bases from J, with 14 bases between. This CDR3 spans 13 amino acids. Germline CDR1 is LGHNA and CDR2 is YSLEER. CDR3: CASSQLTSRGQFF. In nucleotides, the CDR3 is TGCGCCAGCAGCCAACTGACAAGCCGAGGGCAGTTCTTC.

In this sample, this clonotype turned up many times. The gene calls are TRBV4-1 and TRBJ1-6, with D maybe TRBD1 (5 bases). V was clipped by 0 bases and J by 9 bases, with 9 bases between them. Germline V lookup: CDR1 MGHRA, CDR2 YSYEKL. This CDR3 has 14 residues. The CDR3, as DNA: TGCGCCAGCAGCCAAGATGAGACAGTTTCACCCCTCCACTTT. It is translated as CASSQDETVSPLHF.

V is TRBV12-3 or TRBV12-4 and J is TRBJ2-5; D is undetermined. V was trimmed by 6 bases and J by 2 bases, leaving 10 bases between them. The CDR3 covers 13 residues. The CDR3 DNA sequence: TGTGCCAGCAGACAGCAGATTCAAGAGACCCAGTACTTC. Encoded protein: CASRQQIQETQYF.

In DNA, the CDR3 is TGCGCCAGCAGTTCAGCCGGGGAGCTGTTTTTT. Its protein product is CASSSAGELFF. The chain joins TRBV5-1 to TRBJ2-2; D ambiguous. Trimming removed 5 bases at V and 6 bases at J, with 5 bases between. Germline V CDR1 and CDR2: SGHRS, YFSETQ. CDR3 length: 11 residues.

This chain links TRBV14 with TRBJ1-1; the D is unclear. The V end was cut by 0 bases, the J end by 0 bases, with 11 bases between. Germline-derived CDR1 and CDR2 are SGHDN and FVKESK. CDR3 length: 16 amino acids. The CDR3 protein is CASSQDTAPLNTEAFF. The DNA for the CDR3 is TGTGCCAGCAGCCAAGATACTGCGCCTTTGAACACTGAAGCTTTCTTT.

This clonotype was observed a handful of times. CDR3 in amino acids: CASSTGQGLSNQPQHF. CDR3 in DNA: TGTGCCAGTAGTACTGGACAGGGGCTGAGCAATCAGCCCCAGCATTTT. V gene TRBV19 combines with J gene TRBJ1-5; the match to TRBD1 covers 9 bases. The CDR3 is 16 amino acids. From germline, CDR1 is LNHDA and CDR2 SQIVND (reference sequence). V trimming: 4 bases; J trimming: 1 base; junction bases outside the gene matches: 5.

For the CDR3, the DNA is TGTGCCAGCAGCTTGTGGGTGGGGCGCGGGGCCAACGTCCTGACTTTC. This translates into CASSLWVGRGANVLTF. The genes are TRBV5-5 and TRBJ2-6; the D gene is possibly TRBD1 (5 bases). V was cut by 1 base and J by 4 bases, with 12 bases left in between. Germline-derived CDR1 and CDR2 are SGHKS and YYEKEE (reference sequence). The CDR3 runs 16 residues.